This T cell receptor beta chain was identified during a study of CD8+ T cells in alopecia areata. After isolation, RNA underwent reverse transcription to generate cDNA as the sequencing template. TCRdb's table, derived via immunoSEQ multiplex PCR, lists solely in-frame clones and lacks some. The table shows 200,000 to 250,000 clones, with 50% to 60% occurring only once. There are 16 residues in the CDR3. Looked up from germline, CDR1 is GTSNPN and CDR2 is SVGIG (reference sequence). V lost 2 bases, J lost 1 base, and 8 bases stayed unmatched. The sequence derives from a human donor with alopecia areata. The chain joins TRBV30 to TRBJ2-3; 8 bases are shared with TRBD1. This material consisted of CD4+ T cells sorted from blood, taken at week 0. CDR3 sequence reads: CAWSTRTGRGTDTQYF. CDR3 coding DNA: TGTGCCTGGAGTACCCGGACAGGGCGAGGCACAGATACGCAGTATTTT.